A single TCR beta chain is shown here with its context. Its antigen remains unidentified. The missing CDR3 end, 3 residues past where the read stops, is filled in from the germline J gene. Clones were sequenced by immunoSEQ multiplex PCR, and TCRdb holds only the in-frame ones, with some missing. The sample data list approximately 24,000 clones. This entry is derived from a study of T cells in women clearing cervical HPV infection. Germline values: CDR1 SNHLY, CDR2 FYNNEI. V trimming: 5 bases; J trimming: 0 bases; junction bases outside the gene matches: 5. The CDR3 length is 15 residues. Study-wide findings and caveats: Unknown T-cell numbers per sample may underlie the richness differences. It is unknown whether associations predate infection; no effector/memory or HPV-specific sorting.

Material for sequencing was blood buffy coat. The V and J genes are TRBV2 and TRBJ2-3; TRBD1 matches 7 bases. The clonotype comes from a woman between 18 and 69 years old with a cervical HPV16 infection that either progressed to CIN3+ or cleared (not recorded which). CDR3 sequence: CASSIGGGSTDTQYF. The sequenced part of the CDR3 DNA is TGTGCCAGCAGTATAGGGGGCGGTAGCACAGATACG.